Listed below are T cell receptor beta chains from one sample, sequenced in a study of T cells in Graves' hyperthyroidism and ophthalmopathy. Each CDR3 protein is one row after TCRdb ran MiXCR on the multiplex PCR reads. Of around 420,000 distinct CDR3 sequences listed, approximately 14% were seen once; the top ten hold around 7.3%. The sample was blood. The receptors come from a woman aged 18-30 years with Graves' hyperthyroidism. CDR3s include the opening cysteine and the closing phenylalanine or tryptophan. D genes are given only for firm matches. Only some rows state a clone size, as once, few, many or a class for expanded clones.

TRBV24-1	many	TRBD1	TRBJ2-1	TGTGCCACCAGTGAGCCCACGACAGGGAATGAGCAGTTCTTC	CATSEPTTGNEQFF
TRBV4-1	many	-	TRBJ2-7	TGCGCCAGCAGCCAAGGCCCCTTCTCCTACGAGCAGTACTTC	CASSQGPFSYEQYF
TRBV11-2	-	TRBD2	TRBJ2-1	TGTGCCAGCAGCTTGGTACTAGCGGGAGGGGACAATGAGCAGTTCTTC	CASSLVLAGGDNEQFF
TRBV6-1	many	TRBD1	TRBJ1-2	TGTGCCAGCAGTGATGGGGACAGCATAGCCTTCTATGGCTACACCTTC	CASSDGDSIAFYGYTF
TRBV2	many	-	TRBJ2-3	TGTGCCAGCAGTGCGGATCTCGGCGATACGCAGTATTTT	CASSADLGDTQYF
TRBV20-1	few	-	TRBJ1-2	TGCAGTGCTAGTGTTACTAACTATGGCTACACCTTC	CSASVTNYGYTF
TRBV27	-	-	TRBJ1-1	TGTGCCGGCAGTCTAATAGATCCGGGGGAAGGCACTGAAGCTTTCTTT	CAGSLIDPGEGTEAFF
TRBV7-2	few	-	TRBJ2-2	TGTGCCAGCAGCTTAAGGGGTAACACCGGGGAGCTGTTTTTT	CASSLRGNTGELFF
TRBV19	many	-	TRBJ2-7	TGTGCCAGTAGTATAGGATCCGGATCCTACGAGCAGTACTTC	CASSIGSGSYEQYF
TRBV18	many	-	TRBJ2-2	TGTGCCAGCTCACCGGGCCAGGTCCGTACCGGGGAGCTGTTTTTT	CASSPGQVRTGELFF
TRBV15	many	-	TRBJ1-2	TGTGCCACCAGCAGAGATACCGGGATCCGTGGCTACACCTTC	CATSRDTGIRGYTF
TRBV12-3/TRBV12-4	many	TRBD2	TRBJ2-3	TGTGCCAGCAGCTTTCCGGGACTAGCGGGAACAGATACGCAGTATTTT	CASSFPGLAGTDTQYF
TRBV4-2	-	-	TRBJ2-7	TGTGCCAGCAGGCCCCTTTCGGGATGGTCCTACGAGCAGTACTTC	CASRPLSGWSYEQYF
TRBV6-1	few	-	TRBJ1-2	TGTGCCAGCAGTCCCAGAGGACAGACTTACTATGGCTACACCTTC	CASSPRGQTYYGYTF
TRBV6-1	many	-	TRBJ2-6	TGTGCCAGCAGTGAAGCGACGGGCTCTGGGGCCAACGTCCTGACTTTC	CASSEATGSGANVLTF
TRBV9	-	-	TRBJ2-1	TGTGCCAGCAGCGTAGCCAAATTGGGTGGATACAATGAGCAGTTCTTC	CASSVAKLGGYNEQFF
TRBV19	many	-	TRBJ2-7	TGTGCCAGCTCCCCCTCGGGGGCTGTGTGGGGGAGAAGTTCTGACGAGCAGTACTTC	CASSPSGAVWGRSSDEQYF
TRBV2	-	TRBD2	TRBJ2-3	TGTGCCAGCAGCGTAGAAAGTAGCGGGGGGGCCCGTACAGATACGCAGTATTTT	CASSVESSGGARTDTQYF
TRBV15	-	TRBD2	TRBJ2-1	TGTGCCACCAGCAAAAACCCCGGGACTAGTTTTACCAATGAGCAGTTCTTC	CATSKNPGTSFTNEQFF
TRBV10-3	few	TRBD2	TRBJ2-5	TGTGCCATCACCCCCGGGCTAGCGGGGGGGCGGGAGACCCAGTACTTC	CAITPGLAGGRETQYF
TRBV30	-	TRBD1	TRBJ2-5	TGTGCCTGGAGTGTCCCCCCCCTTCAGGGGGAAGAGACCCAGTACTTC	CAWSVPPLQGEETQYF
TRBV6-1	many	TRBD2	TRBJ2-5	TGTGCCAGCAGTGAACCGGGTGGGGGGGGTGAAGAGACCCAGTACTTC	CASSEPGGGGEETQYF
TRBV11-2	once	TRBD2	TRBJ2-7	TGTGCCAGCAGGCCAAGGACTAGCGGGAGTCGCGAGCAGTACTTC	CASRPRTSGSREQYF
TRBV2	many	-	TRBJ1-6	TGTGCCAGCAGGCAACACGATAATTCACCCCTCCACTTT	CASRQHDNSPLHF
TRBV7-9	many	-	TRBJ1-1	TGTGCCAGCAGCGCGCCGGACACGAACACTGAAGCTTTCTTT	CASSAPDTNTEAFF
TRBV11-2	many	TRBD2	TRBJ2-5	TGTGCCAGCAGCTCTACAGCGGGAGGGTTGACGGAGACCCAGTACTTC	CASSSTAGGLTETQYF
TRBV3-1	-	-	TRBJ1-2	TGTGCCAGCAGCCCTAGTCATAACTATGGCTACACCTTC	CASSPSHNYGYTF
TRBV20-1	many	-	TRBJ1-2	TGCAGTGCTAGACCTCAGGGTTGGGACTATGGCTACACCTTC	CSARPQGWDYGYTF
TRBV20-1	many	TRBD1	TRBJ2-5	TGCAGTGCTAGTCCCGGGACAGGGGAGACCCAGTACTTC	CSASPGTGETQYF
TRBV27	few	TRBD2	TRBJ2-2	TGTGCCAGCAGTTTAAGGCTAGCGGGAGTGGAGACCGGGGAGCTGTTTTTT	CASSLRLAGVETGELFF
TRBV10-1	-	-	TRBJ2-2	TGCGCCAGCAGTGAGGAGCCGGACACCGGGGAGCTGTTTTTT	CASSEEPDTGELFF
TRBV18	many	TRBD2	TRBJ2-1	TGTGCCAGCTCACCACTAACGACTAGCGGACTCTACAATGAGCAGTTCTTC	CASSPLTTSGLYNEQFF
TRBV20-1	few	-	TRBJ2-5	TGCAGTGCTAGAGAGGGCGGACAACTAGAGACCCAGTACTTC	CSAREGGQLETQYF
TRBV7-8	-	-	TRBJ1-1	TGTGCCAGCAGCTTTTCAGGGAGGGGCACTGAAGCTTTCTTT	CASSFSGRGTEAFF
TRBV20-1	many	-	TRBJ2-1	TGCAGTGCTAGAGTGCGGACGTCGAGCTCCTACAATGAGCAGTTCTTC	CSARVRTSSSYNEQFF
TRBV19	few	-	TRBJ2-6	TGTGCCAGTGGTCAGGGTTCAGGGGCCAACGTCCTGACTTTC	CASGQGSGANVLTF
TRBV5-1	-	-	TRBJ1-5	TGCGCCAGCAGCTTGGCGCCCGCGGCGCCCCAGCATTTT	CASSLAPAAPQHF
TRBV7-8	many	-	TRBJ2-5	TGTGCCAGCAGCTTTAGGGGAACGGAGACCCAGTACTTC	CASSFRGTETQYF
TRBV3-1	many	TRBD2	TRBJ2-5	TGTGCCAGCAGCCAAGCACGGGGGGGCCAAGAGACCCAGTACTTC	CASSQARGGQETQYF
TRBV11-3	many	TRBD2	TRBJ2-1	TGTGCCAGCAGCTTGGGCGGGAGTACGACGGATGAGCAGTTCTTC	CASSLGGSTTDEQFF
TRBV3-1	many	-	TRBJ2-3	TGTGCCAGCAATCAGGGAGGCACAGATACGCAGTATTTT	CASNQGGTDTQYF
TRBV20-1	-	-	TRBJ1-4	TGCAGTGCTCCTGACGACTGGAATGAAAAACTGTTTTTT	CSAPDDWNEKLFF
TRBV6-1	many	TRBD2	TRBJ2-1	TGTGCCAGCAGTATCCAAGCGGGGGGGGGTAACAATGAGCAGTTCTTC	CASSIQAGGGNNEQFF
TRBV30	many	-	TRBJ2-3	TGTGCCTGGAGCGCTGCTGTTACAGATACGCAGTATTTT	CAWSAAVTDTQYF
TRBV5-1	-	-	TRBJ1-4	TGCGCCAGCAGCTTGGGAGAGAGGGGGGGAGAAAAACTGTTTTTT	CASSLGERGGEKLFF
TRBV5-1	few	-	TRBJ2-2	TGCGCCAGCAGGAACACCGGGGAGCTGTTTTTT	CASRNTGELFF
TRBV7-8	many	TRBD2	TRBJ2-7	TGTGCCAGCAGCGGAGCGGGGGTCAGTTTCGAGCAGTACTTC	CASSGAGVSFEQYF
TRBV27	-	TRBD2	TRBJ2-1	TGTGCCAGCAGTTTCGAGACTAGCGGGGCCTACAATGAGCAGTTCTTC	CASSFETSGAYNEQFF
TRBV2	many	TRBD2	TRBJ2-5	TGTGCCAGCAGTATTTCGGGACTAGCGGGGGTGGAGACCCAGTACTTC	CASSISGLAGVETQYF
TRBV3-1	many	-	TRBJ1-4	TGTGCCAGCAGCCCAACAGGCTCGGGTGATGAAAAACTGTTTTTT	CASSPTGSGDEKLFF
TRBV5-1	many	TRBD1	TRBJ2-1	TGCGCCAGCAGCTTGGCGTGGGACAGTCAAGGGTCCTACAATGAGCAGTTCTTC	CASSLAWDSQGSYNEQFF
TRBV29-1	few	-	TRBJ1-5	TGCAGCGTTGGGGGACAAAGCAATCAGCCCCAGCATTTT	CSVGGQSNQPQHF